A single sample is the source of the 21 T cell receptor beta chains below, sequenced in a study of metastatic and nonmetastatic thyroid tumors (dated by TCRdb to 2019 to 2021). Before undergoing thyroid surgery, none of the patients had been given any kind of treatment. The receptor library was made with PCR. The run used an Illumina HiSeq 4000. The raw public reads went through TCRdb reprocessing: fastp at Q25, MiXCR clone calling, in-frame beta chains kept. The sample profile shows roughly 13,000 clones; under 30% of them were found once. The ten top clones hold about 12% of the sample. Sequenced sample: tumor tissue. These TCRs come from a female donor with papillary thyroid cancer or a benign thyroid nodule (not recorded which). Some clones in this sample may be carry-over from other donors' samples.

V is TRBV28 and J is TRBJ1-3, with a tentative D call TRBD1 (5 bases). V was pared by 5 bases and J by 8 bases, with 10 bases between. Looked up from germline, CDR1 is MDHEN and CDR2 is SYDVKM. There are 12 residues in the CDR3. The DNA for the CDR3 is TGTGCCAGCAGTCGAGTGGGGGACACCATATATTTT. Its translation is CASSRVGDTIYF.

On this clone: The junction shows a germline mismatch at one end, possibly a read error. The CDR3 protein is CSSGPLWGRAADTQYF. In DNA form, the CDR3 reads TGTTCCAGCGGCCCCTTATGGGGCCGAGCGGCAGATACGCAGTATTTT. This chain links TRBV11-2 with TRBJ2-3; D tentatively fits TRBD1 or TRBD2 (5 bases each). Germline V CDR1 and CDR2: SGHAT, FQNNGV. This CDR3 has 16 residues.

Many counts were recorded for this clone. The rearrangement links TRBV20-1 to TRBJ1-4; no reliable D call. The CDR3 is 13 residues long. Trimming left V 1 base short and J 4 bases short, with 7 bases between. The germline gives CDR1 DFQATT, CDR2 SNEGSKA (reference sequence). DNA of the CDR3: TGCAGTGCTAGAGTCGCCCTTAATGAAAAACTGTTTTTT. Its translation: CSARVALNEKLFF.

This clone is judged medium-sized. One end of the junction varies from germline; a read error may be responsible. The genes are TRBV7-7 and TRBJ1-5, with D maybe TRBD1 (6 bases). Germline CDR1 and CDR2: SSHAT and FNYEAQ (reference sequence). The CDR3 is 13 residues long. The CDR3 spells CASSLYRDQPQHF. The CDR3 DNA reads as TGTGCTAGCAGCTTATACAGGGACCAGCCCCAGCATTTT.

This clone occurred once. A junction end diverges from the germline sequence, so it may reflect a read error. The CDR3 here is CASSHEGQKGADF. The CDR3 DNA is TGTGCCAGCAGCCACGAAGGACAGAAAGGGGCGGACTTC. V gene TRBV3-1 combines with J gene TRBJ1-2; TRBD1 might be the D (6 bases). Germline values: CDR1 LGHDT, CDR2 YNNKEL (reference sequence). The CDR3 is 13 residues long.

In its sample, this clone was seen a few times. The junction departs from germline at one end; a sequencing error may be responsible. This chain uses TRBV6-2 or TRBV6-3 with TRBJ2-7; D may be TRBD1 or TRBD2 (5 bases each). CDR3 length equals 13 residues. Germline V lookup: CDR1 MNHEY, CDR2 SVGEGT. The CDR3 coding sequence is TGTGCCAGCACTTATGCTGGGGGTTGGGAGCATTACTTC. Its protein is CASTYAGGWEHYF.

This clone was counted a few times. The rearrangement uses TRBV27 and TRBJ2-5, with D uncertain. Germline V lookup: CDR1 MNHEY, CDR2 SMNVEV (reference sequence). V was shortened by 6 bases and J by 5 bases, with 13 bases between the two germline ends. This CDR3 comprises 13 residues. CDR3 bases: TGTGCCAGCAGAACGCTAGGTCGGGAGACCCAGTACTTC. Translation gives CASRTLGRETQYF.

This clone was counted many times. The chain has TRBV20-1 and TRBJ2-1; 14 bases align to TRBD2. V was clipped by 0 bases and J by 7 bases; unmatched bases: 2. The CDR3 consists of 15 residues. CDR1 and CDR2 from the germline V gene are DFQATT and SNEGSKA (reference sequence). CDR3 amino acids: CSAREGTSGSNEQFF. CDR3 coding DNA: TGCAGTGCTAGAGAAGGGACTAGCGGGAGTAATGAGCAGTTCTTC.

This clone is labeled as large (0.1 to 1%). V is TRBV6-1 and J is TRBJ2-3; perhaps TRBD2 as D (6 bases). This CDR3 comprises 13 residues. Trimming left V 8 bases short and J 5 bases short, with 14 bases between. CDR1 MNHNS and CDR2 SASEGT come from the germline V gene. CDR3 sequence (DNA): TGTGCCAGCCATTGGGCCGGGGGAGATACGCAGTATTTT. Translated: CASHWAGGDTQYF.

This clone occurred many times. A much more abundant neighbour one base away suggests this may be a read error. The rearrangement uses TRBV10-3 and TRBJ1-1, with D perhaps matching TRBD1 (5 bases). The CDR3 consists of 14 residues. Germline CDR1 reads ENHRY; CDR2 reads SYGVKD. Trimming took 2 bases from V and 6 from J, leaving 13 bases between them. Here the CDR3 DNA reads TGTGCCATCAGTGAGGGGCGGGGGGGGTCTGAAGCTTTCTTT. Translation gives CAISEGRGGSEAFF.

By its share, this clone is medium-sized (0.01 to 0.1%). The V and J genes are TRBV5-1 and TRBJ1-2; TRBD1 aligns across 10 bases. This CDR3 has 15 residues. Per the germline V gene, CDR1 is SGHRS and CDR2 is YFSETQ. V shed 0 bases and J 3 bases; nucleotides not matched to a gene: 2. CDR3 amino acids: CASSLGGTGDYGYTF. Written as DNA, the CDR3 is TGCGCCAGCAGCTTGGGGGGGACAGGGGACTATGGCTACACCTTC.

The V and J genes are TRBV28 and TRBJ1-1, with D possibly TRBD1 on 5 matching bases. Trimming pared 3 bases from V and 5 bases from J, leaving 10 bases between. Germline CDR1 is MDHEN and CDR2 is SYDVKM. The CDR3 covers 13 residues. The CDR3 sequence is CASSFSGGTEAFF. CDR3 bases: TGTGCCAGCAGTTTCAGCGGGGGAACTGAAGCTTTCTTT.

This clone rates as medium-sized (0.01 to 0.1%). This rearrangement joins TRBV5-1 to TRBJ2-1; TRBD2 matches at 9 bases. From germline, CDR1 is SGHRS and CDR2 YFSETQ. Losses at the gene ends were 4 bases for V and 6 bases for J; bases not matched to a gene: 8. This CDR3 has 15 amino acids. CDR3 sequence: CASSTPREGLNEQFF. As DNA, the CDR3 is TGCGCCAGCAGCACCCCGCGGGAGGGCCTCAATGAGCAGTTCTTC.

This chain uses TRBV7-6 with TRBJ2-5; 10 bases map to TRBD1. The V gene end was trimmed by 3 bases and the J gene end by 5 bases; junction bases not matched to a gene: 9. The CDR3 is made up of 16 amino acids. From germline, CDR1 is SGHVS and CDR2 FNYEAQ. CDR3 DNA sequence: TGTGCCAGCAGCTTTGGACAGGGGGTGGGGTGGGAGACCCAGTACTTC. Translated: CASSFGQGVGWETQYF.

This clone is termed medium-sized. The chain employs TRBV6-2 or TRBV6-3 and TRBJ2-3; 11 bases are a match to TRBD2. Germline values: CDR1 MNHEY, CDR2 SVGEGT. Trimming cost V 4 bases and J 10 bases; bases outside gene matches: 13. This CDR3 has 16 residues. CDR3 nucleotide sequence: TGTGCCAGCAGTTTGGGACTAGCGGTCTCATCGGGGTCGCAGTATTTT. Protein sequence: CASSLGLAVSSGSQYF.

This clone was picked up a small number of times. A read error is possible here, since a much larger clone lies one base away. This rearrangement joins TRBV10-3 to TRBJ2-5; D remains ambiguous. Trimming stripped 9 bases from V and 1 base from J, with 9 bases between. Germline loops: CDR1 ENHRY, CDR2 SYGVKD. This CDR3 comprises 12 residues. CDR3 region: CAIRPPQETQYF. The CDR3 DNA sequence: TGTGCCATACGGCCTCCCCAAGAGACCCAGTACTTC.

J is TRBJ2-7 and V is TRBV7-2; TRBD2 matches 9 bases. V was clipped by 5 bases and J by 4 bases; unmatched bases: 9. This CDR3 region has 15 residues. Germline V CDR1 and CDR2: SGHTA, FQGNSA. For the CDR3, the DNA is TGTGCCAGCAGCCCCACTAGCGGGCAAGGGTACGAGCAGTACTTC. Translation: CASSPTSGQGYEQYF. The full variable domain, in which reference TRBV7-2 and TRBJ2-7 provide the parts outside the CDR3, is GAGVSQSPSNKVTEKGKDVELRCDPISGHTALYWYRQSLGQGLEFLIYFQGNSAPDKSGLPSDRFSAERTGGSVSTLTIQRTQQEDSAVYLCASSPTSGQGYEQYFGPGTRLTVT.

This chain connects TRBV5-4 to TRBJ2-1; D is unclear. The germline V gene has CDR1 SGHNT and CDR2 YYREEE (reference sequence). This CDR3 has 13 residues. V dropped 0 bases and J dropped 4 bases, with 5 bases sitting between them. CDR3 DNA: TGTGCCAGCAGCTTGGACCGGTACAATGAGCAGTTCTTC. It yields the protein CASSLDRYNEQFF.

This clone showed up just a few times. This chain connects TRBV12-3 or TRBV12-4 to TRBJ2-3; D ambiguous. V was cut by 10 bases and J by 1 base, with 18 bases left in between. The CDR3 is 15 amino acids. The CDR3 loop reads CATDSEARGTDTQYF. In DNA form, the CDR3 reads TGTGCCACCGACTCAGAGGCGAGAGGCACAGATACGCAGTATTTT.

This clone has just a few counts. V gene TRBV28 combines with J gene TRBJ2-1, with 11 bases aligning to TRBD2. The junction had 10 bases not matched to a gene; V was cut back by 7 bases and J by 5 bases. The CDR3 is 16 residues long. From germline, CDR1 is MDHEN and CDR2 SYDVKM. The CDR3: CASTVASGRNNNEQFF. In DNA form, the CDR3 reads TGTGCCAGCACCGTGGCTAGCGGGAGGAATAACAATGAGCAGTTCTTC.

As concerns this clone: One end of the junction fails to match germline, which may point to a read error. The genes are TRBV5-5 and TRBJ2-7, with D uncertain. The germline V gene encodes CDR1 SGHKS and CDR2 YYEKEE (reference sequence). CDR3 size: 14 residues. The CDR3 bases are TGTGCCAGCAGCTTGGGCTGTGGGGTTCACGATCAGTACTTC. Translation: CASSLGCGVHDQYF.